The rows below give T cell receptor beta chains drawn from one sample of a study of shared clonotypes between healthy human individuals. Data came from immunoSEQ multiplex PCR; TCRdb stores just in-frame clones and leaves some out. Of about 2 million clones in the sample, about 95% were seen once. The sample taken for sequencing was naive CD8+ T cells sorted from blood. All receptors derive from a man aged 18 to 30 in good health. Each CDR3 is given with its conserved first and last residue. The D gene is left open where the match is weak. Clone size is shown for a subset of rows, as once, few, many or a class of expanded clone.

abundance: -; j_gene: TRBJ2-7; v_gene: TRBV29-1; d_gene: TRBD1; CDR3nt: TGCAGCGCCTTACAGGGGCCCTACGAGCAGTACTTC; CDR3aa: CSALQGPYEQYF
abundance: -; j_gene: TRBJ1-4; v_gene: TRBV7-9; d_gene: -; CDR3nt: TGTGCCAGCAGCTTATCGAGGGAAACTAATGAAAAACTGTTTTTT; CDR3aa: CASSLSRETNEKLFF
abundance: -; j_gene: TRBJ2-1; v_gene: TRBV13; d_gene: TRBD2; CDR3nt: TGTGCCAGCAGCTCCCAGGGACTAGCGGCCCTGGGGGAGCAGTTCTTC; CDR3aa: CASSSQGLAALGEQFF
abundance: -; j_gene: TRBJ2-1; v_gene: TRBV7-9; d_gene: -; CDR3nt: TGTGCCAGCGCCGGGGACTCCTACAATGAGCAGTTCTTC; CDR3aa: CASAGDSYNEQFF
abundance: -; j_gene: TRBJ2-1; v_gene: TRBV7-9; d_gene: -; CDR3nt: TGTGCCAGCAGCTTACCGGCAGGGAGTCGGAATGAGCAGTTCTTC; CDR3aa: CASSLPAGSRNEQFF
abundance: -; j_gene: TRBJ1-2; v_gene: TRBV4-3; d_gene: -; CDR3nt: TGCGCCAGCAGCCAAGATGGTCAGGGATCGGGTGGCTACACCTTC; CDR3aa: CASSQDGQGSGGYTF
abundance: once; j_gene: TRBJ2-7; v_gene: TRBV7-9; d_gene: -; CDR3nt: TGTGCCAGCAGCGCGACCTACGAGCAGTACTTC; CDR3aa: CASSATYEQYF
abundance: -; j_gene: TRBJ2-7; v_gene: TRBV7-9; d_gene: TRBD1; CDR3nt: TGTGCCAGCAGCAAGACAGGGAACGAGCAGTACTTC; CDR3aa: CASSKTGNEQYF
abundance: -; j_gene: TRBJ1-1; v_gene: TRBV4-1; d_gene: -; CDR3nt: TGCGCCAGCAGCCAAGATCCGGGAAGCCACACTGAAGCTTTCTTT; CDR3aa: CASSQDPGSHTEAFF
abundance: -; j_gene: TRBJ1-3; v_gene: TRBV10-2; d_gene: -; CDR3nt: TGCGCCAGCAGTGAGTGGGCAGATCGCTCTGGAAACACCATATATTTT; CDR3aa: CASSEWADRSGNTIYF
abundance: -; j_gene: TRBJ1-1; v_gene: TRBV7-2; d_gene: TRBD1; CDR3nt: TGTGCCAGCAGCTTACCGGACAGGGGGAACACTGAAGCTTTCTTT; CDR3aa: CASSLPDRGNTEAFF
abundance: -; j_gene: TRBJ2-5; v_gene: TRBV11-2; d_gene: -; CDR3nt: TGTGCCAGCAGCTTAGCAGGGTTCCAAGAGACCCAGTACTTC; CDR3aa: CASSLAGFQETQYF